This T cell receptor beta chain was obtained from a study of shared clonotypes between healthy human individuals. The J segment lost 10 bases and the V segment lost 5 bases, leaving 12 bases of the junction unmatched. CDR1 and CDR2 (germline): MNHEY, SMNVEV (reference sequence). There are 15 residues in the CDR3. Profiled with immunoSEQ multiplex PCR; TCRdb holds only in-frame clones, not every one. The sample holds 400,000 to 600,000 clones, roughly three quarters seen once. This sequence joins TRBV27 and TRBJ2-1, with TRBD1 matching over 9 bases. The receptor's source is a woman between 40 and 55 years old in good health. Some clones in this sample may be carry-over from other donors' samples. The sequenced sample consisted of PBMCs. The CDR3 region is CASSTLRDRAVEQFF. The DNA of the CDR3 is TGTGCCAGCAGTACACTCAGGGACAGGGCGGTCGAGCAGTTCTTC.